This T cell receptor (beta chain) was found in a study of cytomegalovirus exposure and HLA in healthy donors. The wider study: There were some 400 genotyped donors. Of these, 75% to 90% fell in the genetic ancestry cluster associated with self-reported Caucasian donors. Points from the study as a whole: Reported findings show TCR beta sequences accurately forecast HLA-A and HLA-B alleles in most subjects. Presence/absence analyses treated sequencing depth as roughly uniform across donors.

This clone was seen once. Its target is not known. A multiplex PCR was run with 60 Vbeta primers and 13 Jbeta primers. Original processing methods: Later analysis identified some 88 million unique TCR beta chains, about 12 million shared. Repertoires were generated with immunoSEQ multiplex PCR, while TCRdb's copy carries only in-frame clones and drops some. That table furnishes V, J and clone size, whereas the DNA furnished D and trimming. This sample yields 150,000 to 200,000 clones, of which roughly four fifths are seen a single time; more than 1.5% belongs to the top ten. This CDR3 is 15 amino acids long. The V end was cut by 2 bases, the J end by 1 base, with 10 bases between. CDR1 is MNHNS, CDR2 SASEGT, per germline.

This receptor was identified in a man aged 18 to 29 in good health and CMV-seronegative. The sample taken for sequencing was PBMCs. The chain joins TRBV6-1 to TRBJ2-3; no definite D call. CDR3 loop: CASSEFGHGTDTQYF. CDR3 sequence (DNA): TGTGCCAGCAGTGAATTTGGCCACGGCACAGATACGCAGTATTTT.